Given below is one T cell receptor (beta chain) in context. Original data processing: Amplifying reference gene primers gave estimates of nucleated cell counts. Using immunoSEQ multiplex PCR, the repertoire was profiled, and TCRdb retains in-frame clones only, with some absent. The V and J calls and clone size are taken from that table; D and trimming were inferred from the DNA. Altogether about 190,000 clones are present, roughly 80% being singletons, with the ten largest covering roughly 12%. These data come from a study of blood T cell repertoires in COVID-19. Study context: Samples taken during acute and convalescent COVID-19 were collected in the United States, Italy and Spain. T cells, B-cell-depleted T cells, or PBMCs provided the cDNA or gDNA that served as material.

Between the trimmed V and J ends, which lost 5 bases and 2 bases, there was a span of 16 bases. The V gene's germline CDR1 is LNHDA and CDR2 SQIVND (reference sequence). The CDR3 consists of 16 residues. This clonotype was sampled from a woman between 50 and 59 years old with acute or convalescent COVID-19. The chain joins TRBV19 to TRBJ2-1; D is perhaps TRBD2 (5 bases). The sequenced sample consisted of peripheral blood. The CDR3 DNA follows: TGTGCCAGTAGTCCCCTCGGTGGAGGAACCTACAATGAGCAGTTCTTC. Its translation: CASSPLGGGTYNEQFF. Full variable domain (rest looked up from reference TRBV19 and TRBJ2-1): DGGITQSPKYLFRKEGQNVTLSCEQNLNHDAMYWYRQDPGQGLRLIYYSQIVNDFQKGDIAEGYSVSREKKESFPLTVTSAQKNPTAFYLCASSPLGGGTYNEQFFGPGTRLTVL.